The sequence of this T cell receptor beta chain was determined in a study of shared clonotypes between healthy human individuals. V was shortened by 0 bases and J by 6 bases, with 16 bases between the two germline ends. In germline, CDR1 is SGHRS, CDR2 YFSETQ. The CDR3 covers 16 residues. Study observations and caveats: Sharing of clonotypes among donors was expected to vary with sequencing depth.

When replicate PCRs were run on sorted subsets, they used around 0.2 ug DNA, some 30,000 T cell genomes. Data came from immunoSEQ multiplex PCR; TCRdb stores just in-frame clones and leaves some out. The sample carries about a million clones, roughly 70% recorded once. Regarding this clone: Its antigen is not known.

Sequencing used memory CD4+ T cells sorted from blood. Noted subset: CD45RA-negative fraction. The clonotype comes from a man between 18 and 29 years old in good health. V and J are TRBV5-1 and TRBJ2-1; no definite D call. The CDR3 region is CASSLAQSPTSNEQFF. For the CDR3, the DNA is TGCGCCAGCAGCTTGGCACAGAGCCCTACGTCCAATGAGCAGTTCTTC. Together with reference TRBV5-1 and TRBJ2-1, the CDR3 gives the full variable domain: KAGVTQTPRYLIKTRGQQVTLSCSPISGHRSVSWYQQTPGQGLQFLFEYFSETQRNKGNFPGRFSGRQFSNSRSEMNVSTLELGDSALYLCASSLAQSPTSNEQFFGPGTRLTVL.